Presented here are 19 T cell receptor beta chains from one specimen sequenced in a study of blood T cell repertoires in COVID-19 (dated by TCRdb to about 2020). The receptor library was made with the immunoSEQ multiplex PCR assay. In its TCRdb copy, this immuneACCESS table keeps in-frame sequences only and misses some clones. Where compared with another copy, unresolved V genes explain less than half of these, and the others have no known cause. This sample lists approximately 140,000 clones; roughly 80% were detected once. Together, the top ten hold roughly 8% of the sample. Sequencing was done on a sample of peripheral blood. All receptors come from a human donor with acute or convalescent COVID-19. The donor label of this sample is uncertain.

This clone has more than one count but fewer than ten. J is TRBJ2-1 and V is TRBV6-1, with 12 nucleotides matching TRBD1. The CDR3 is 19 amino acids. Germline CDR1 MNHNS, CDR2 SASEGT. Trimming removed 2 bases from V and 0 bases from J; junction bases left unmatched: 8. This CDR3 reads CASSERGQGAIHSYNEQFF. Here the CDR3 DNA reads TGTGCCAGCAGTGAAAGGGGACAGGGGGCGATTCACTCCTACAATGAGCAGTTCTTC.

The CDR3 loop is CSVSGQGGYGYTF. DNA of the CDR3: TGCAGCGTCTCCGGACAGGGCGGCTATGGCTACACCTTC. The chain combines TRBV29-1 with TRBJ1-2; 8 bases are shared with TRBD1. This CDR3 contains 13 residues. Germline CDR1 and CDR2: SQVTM and ANQGSEA. V lost 6 bases, J lost 4 bases, and 7 bases stayed unmatched.

This clone was recorded once. This sequence joins TRBV7-8 and TRBJ2-1, with 9 bases aligning to TRBD2. Germline assignment: CDR1 SGHVS and CDR2 FQNEAQ. Trimming removed 3 bases from V and 8 bases from J; junction bases left unmatched: 8. The CDR3 is made up of 15 amino acids. The CDR3 DNA sequence: TGTGCCAGCAGCTTCGCCGGGACTAGCTATCATGAGCAGTTCTTC. Protein sequence: CASSFAGTSYHEQFF.

V usage is TRBV7-9 and J usage is TRBJ1-1; perhaps TRBD1 as D (6 bases). Germline V gene data show CDR1 as SEHNR and CDR2 as FQNEAQ (reference sequence). The CDR3 has 13 residues. Deletions cut 4 bases from V and 5 bases from J, with 11 bases between. CDR3 residues: CASSSQGRTEAFF. CDR3 in DNA: TGTGCCAGCAGCTCACAGGGAAGGACTGAAGCTTTCTTT.

The chain links TRBV4-2 to TRBJ2-6, with 10 bases aligning to TRBD1. The CDR3 covers 18 residues. The germline gives CDR1 LGHNA, CDR2 YNFKEQ. V dropped 4 bases and J dropped 3; count of bases not matched to a gene: 9. The CDR3 DNA follows: TGTGCCAGCAGCCGAGAGCTGACAGGGGGCGTTGGGGCCAACGTCCTGACTTTC. The encoded protein is CASSRELTGGVGANVLTF.

The rearrangement uses TRBV5-1 and TRBJ2-1; maybe TRBD2 (5 bases). The CDR3 extends over 12 amino acids. Germline V gene lookup returns CDR1 SGHRS and CDR2 YFSETQ. The germline V and J ends were trimmed by 4 bases and 6 bases, with 8 bases remaining between them. Here the CDR3 DNA reads TGCGCCAGCAGCCAAGAGGGCAATGAGCAGTTCTTC. It encodes CASSQEGNEQFF.

The V and J genes are TRBV7-9 and TRBJ2-3; a weak D match, TRBD2 (5 bases). Trimming pared 5 bases from V and 2 bases from J, leaving 14 bases between. This CDR3 spans 15 amino acids. Germline V gives CDR1 SEHNR, CDR2 FQNEAQ (reference sequence). The CDR3 DNA follows: TGTGCCAGCAGCCCCACCGGACTTGACACAGATACGCAGTATTTT. This encodes CASSPTGLDTDTQYF.

This clone appeared once. The chain combines TRBV27 with TRBJ2-7, with D possibly being TRBD2 (6 bases). Germline V CDR1 and CDR2: MNHEY, SMNVEV (reference sequence). Trimming took 2 bases from V and 4 from J, leaving 9 bases between them. This CDR3 contains 13 residues. The CDR3 DNA is TGTGCCAGCAGTTTAAAGGAGGGTTACGAGCAGTACTTC. Amino acids: CASSLKEGYEQYF.

This chain links TRBV6-1 with TRBJ2-2; TRBD2 is a possible D gene (5 bases). This CDR3 has 17 amino acids. Between the trimmed V and J ends, which lost 2 bases and 0 bases, there was a span of 13 bases. The germline CDR1 and CDR2 sequences are MNHNS and SASEGT. CDR3: CASSEKLRTSNTGELFF. In nucleotides, the CDR3 is TGTGCCAGCAGTGAAAAGCTGAGGACTTCGAACACCGGGGAGCTGTTTTTT.

This clone was picked up one time. The chain links TRBV6-5 to TRBJ1-5, with 8 nucleotides matching TRBD1. The CDR3 covers 14 residues. CDR1 and CDR2 (germline): MNHEY, SVGAGI. Losses at the gene ends were 7 bases for V and 3 bases for J; bases not matched to a gene: 5. The CDR3 nucleotides read TGTGCCAGCACCCTGACAGGGGACAATCAGCCCCAGCATTTT. It codes for CASTLTGDNQPQHF.

The chain combines TRBV10-1 with TRBJ2-1; a possible D gene is TRBD2 (6 bases). Germline CDR1 and CDR2: WNHNN and SYGVQD (reference sequence). V lost 3 bases, J lost 5 bases, and 11 bases lay in between. CDR3 length equals 14 residues. The CDR3: CASSEERVDNEQFF. The CDR3 region has the DNA TGCGCCAGCAGTGAAGAGCGGGTAGACAATGAGCAGTTCTTC.

The V call is TRBV7-9, the J call TRBJ1-2; D is unresolved. The CDR3 covers 12 residues. V was cut by 5 bases and J by 8 bases, with 12 bases left in between. Germline V gene lookup returns CDR1 SEHNR and CDR2 FQNEAQ (reference sequence). The chain's CDR3 is CASSLEAHGYTF. The CDR3 DNA reads as TGTGCCAGCAGCCTCGAGGCCCACGGCTACACCTTC.

This chain joins TRBV5-8 and TRBJ1-6; 9 nucleotides agree with TRBD1. This CDR3 region has 15 residues. V was pared by 0 bases and J by 11 bases, with 6 bases of the junction left unmatched. Germline V gives CDR1 SGHTS, CDR2 YDEGEE. The CDR3 DNA reads TGTGCCAGCAGCTTGGGGGGGGACAGGGAGACACCCCTCCACTTT. Amino acid sequence: CASSLGGDRETPLHF.

The V gene is TRBV18, the J gene TRBJ1-1; D is unclear. V was cut by 3 bases and J by 1 base, with 12 bases left in between. This CDR3 has 15 amino acids. Germline V gene sequence: CDR1 KGHSH, CDR2 LQKENI. The CDR3 sequence: CASSPGLTRNTEAFF. CDR3 nucleotides: TGTGCCAGCTCACCGGGCCTTACGCGGAACACTGAAGCTTTCTTT.

The chain links TRBV30 to TRBJ2-4; D call uncertain. CDR3 length equals 16 residues. Germline CDR1 is GTSNPN and CDR2 is SVGIG (reference sequence). V lost 4 bases to trimming and J lost 3 bases, with 19 bases between them. DNA for the CDR3: TGTGCCTGGACTAAAATCGGTGCCCTAGGCAAAAACATTCAGTACTTC. Its translation: CAWTKIGALGKNIQYF.

The chain carries TRBV6-1 and TRBJ2-5; no firm D call. Trimming removed 5 bases at V and 0 bases at J, with 13 bases between. Germline V gene data show CDR1 as MNHNS and CDR2 as SASEGT. The CDR3 extends over 15 amino acids. The CDR3 region has the DNA TGTGCCAGCAGTTCCGGCACAGCTGACCAAGAGACCCAGTACTTC. It yields the protein CASSSGTADQETQYF.

The V and J genes are TRBV4-1 and TRBJ1-2, with a tentative D call TRBD1 (5 bases). V was pared by 4 bases and J by 4 bases, with 13 bases between. Looked up from germline, CDR1 is MGHRA and CDR2 is YSYEKL. This CDR3 region has 14 residues. CDR3 coding DNA: TGCGCCAGCAGCCCAGGGACTTCTGGCTATGGCTACACCTTC. This gives the protein CASSPGTSGYGYTF.

The chain joins TRBV6-5 to TRBJ2-3; the match to TRBD1 covers 8 bases. This CDR3 spans 15 amino acids. Germline V gene lookup returns CDR1 MNHEY and CDR2 SVGAGI. V lost 5 bases to trimming and J lost 0 bases; unmatched junction nucleotides: 4. The CDR3 DNA reads as TGTGCCAGCAGTAAGACAGGGGCTAGCACAGATACGCAGTATTTT. Protein product: CASSKTGASTDTQYF.

The chain combines TRBV5-4 with TRBJ2-5, with 8 bases lining up with TRBD2. Germline CDR1 reads SGHNT; CDR2 reads YYREEE (reference sequence). This CDR3 has 17 residues. Trimming at V came to 3 bases and at J to 5 bases, leaving 15 bases not matched to a gene. The CDR3 DNA is TGTGCCAGCAGCTCCGGGTTAAGAGGCGGGGGGAGCGAGACCCAGTACTTC. This encodes CASSSGLRGGGSETQYF.